The 3 T cell receptor beta chains presented below share a single source sample, sequenced in a study of blood T cell repertoires in COVID-19. TCRdb keeps only in-frame clones here, not all; method: immunoSEQ multiplex PCR. Here the sample spans 380,000 or so clones, over 75% being singletons. Sequences were obtained from PBMCs or T cells enriched from blood (not recorded which). These receptors were obtained from a woman aged 40 to 50 with acute COVID-19.

The count of this clone is one. The chain has TRBV19 and TRBJ1-2, with D maybe TRBD1 (5 bases). The V gene's germline CDR1 is LNHDA and CDR2 SQIVND (reference sequence). The CDR3 runs 16 residues. V gave up 5 bases and J gave up 5 bases, with 21 bases separating them. CDR3 protein: CASSLTDLVSPYGYTF. In DNA, the CDR3 is TGTGCCAGTAGTTTGACAGATCTCGTCTCCCCTTATGGCTACACCTTC. The variable domain in full, with the rest retrieved from reference TRBV19 and TRBJ1-2, is DGGITQSPKYLFRKEGQNVTLSCEQNLNHDAMYWYRQDPGQGLRLIYYSQIVNDFQKGDIAEGYSVSREKKESFPLTVTSAQKNPTAFYLCASSLTDLVSPYGYTFGSGTRLTVV.

The CDR3: CASSLGTGGGEQYF. The DNA of the CDR3 is TGCGCCAGCAGCCTGGGGACAGGGGGCGGGGAGCAGTACTTC. V is TRBV5-1 and J is TRBJ2-7, with TRBD1 matching 12 bases. The CDR3 is 14 amino acids. V lost 4 bases and J lost 7; bases outside the gene matches: 6. Germline CDR1 SGHRS, CDR2 YFSETQ. Full variable domain (outside the CDR3, taken from reference TRBV5-1 and TRBJ2-7): KAGVTQTPRYLIKTRGQQVTLSCSPISGHRSVSWYQQTPGQGLQFLFEYFSETQRNKGNFPGRFSGRQFSNSRSEMNVSTLELGDSALYLCASSLGTGGGEQYFGPGTRLTVT.

V and J are TRBV7-6 and TRBJ2-2, with TRBD1 matching over 9 bases. The CDR3 totals 15 residues. V lost 6 bases to trimming and J lost 1 base; unmatched junction nucleotides: 3. The germline V gene has CDR1 SGHVS and CDR2 FNYEAQ. The CDR3 region has the DNA TGTGCCAGCAGAAGGACAGGGGAGAACACCGGGGAGCTGTTTTTT. This codes for CASRRTGENTGELFF.